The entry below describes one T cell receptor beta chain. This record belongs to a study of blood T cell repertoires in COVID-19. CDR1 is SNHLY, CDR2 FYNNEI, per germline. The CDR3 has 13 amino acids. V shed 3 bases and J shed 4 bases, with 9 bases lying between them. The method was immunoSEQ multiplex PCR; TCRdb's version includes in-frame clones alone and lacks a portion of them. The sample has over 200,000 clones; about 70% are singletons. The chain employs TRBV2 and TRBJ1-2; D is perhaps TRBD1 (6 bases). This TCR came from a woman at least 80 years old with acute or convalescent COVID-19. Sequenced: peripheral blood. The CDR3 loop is CASSEGHPYGYTF. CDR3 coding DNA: TGTGCCAGCAGTGAGGGACACCCCTATGGCTACACCTTC.